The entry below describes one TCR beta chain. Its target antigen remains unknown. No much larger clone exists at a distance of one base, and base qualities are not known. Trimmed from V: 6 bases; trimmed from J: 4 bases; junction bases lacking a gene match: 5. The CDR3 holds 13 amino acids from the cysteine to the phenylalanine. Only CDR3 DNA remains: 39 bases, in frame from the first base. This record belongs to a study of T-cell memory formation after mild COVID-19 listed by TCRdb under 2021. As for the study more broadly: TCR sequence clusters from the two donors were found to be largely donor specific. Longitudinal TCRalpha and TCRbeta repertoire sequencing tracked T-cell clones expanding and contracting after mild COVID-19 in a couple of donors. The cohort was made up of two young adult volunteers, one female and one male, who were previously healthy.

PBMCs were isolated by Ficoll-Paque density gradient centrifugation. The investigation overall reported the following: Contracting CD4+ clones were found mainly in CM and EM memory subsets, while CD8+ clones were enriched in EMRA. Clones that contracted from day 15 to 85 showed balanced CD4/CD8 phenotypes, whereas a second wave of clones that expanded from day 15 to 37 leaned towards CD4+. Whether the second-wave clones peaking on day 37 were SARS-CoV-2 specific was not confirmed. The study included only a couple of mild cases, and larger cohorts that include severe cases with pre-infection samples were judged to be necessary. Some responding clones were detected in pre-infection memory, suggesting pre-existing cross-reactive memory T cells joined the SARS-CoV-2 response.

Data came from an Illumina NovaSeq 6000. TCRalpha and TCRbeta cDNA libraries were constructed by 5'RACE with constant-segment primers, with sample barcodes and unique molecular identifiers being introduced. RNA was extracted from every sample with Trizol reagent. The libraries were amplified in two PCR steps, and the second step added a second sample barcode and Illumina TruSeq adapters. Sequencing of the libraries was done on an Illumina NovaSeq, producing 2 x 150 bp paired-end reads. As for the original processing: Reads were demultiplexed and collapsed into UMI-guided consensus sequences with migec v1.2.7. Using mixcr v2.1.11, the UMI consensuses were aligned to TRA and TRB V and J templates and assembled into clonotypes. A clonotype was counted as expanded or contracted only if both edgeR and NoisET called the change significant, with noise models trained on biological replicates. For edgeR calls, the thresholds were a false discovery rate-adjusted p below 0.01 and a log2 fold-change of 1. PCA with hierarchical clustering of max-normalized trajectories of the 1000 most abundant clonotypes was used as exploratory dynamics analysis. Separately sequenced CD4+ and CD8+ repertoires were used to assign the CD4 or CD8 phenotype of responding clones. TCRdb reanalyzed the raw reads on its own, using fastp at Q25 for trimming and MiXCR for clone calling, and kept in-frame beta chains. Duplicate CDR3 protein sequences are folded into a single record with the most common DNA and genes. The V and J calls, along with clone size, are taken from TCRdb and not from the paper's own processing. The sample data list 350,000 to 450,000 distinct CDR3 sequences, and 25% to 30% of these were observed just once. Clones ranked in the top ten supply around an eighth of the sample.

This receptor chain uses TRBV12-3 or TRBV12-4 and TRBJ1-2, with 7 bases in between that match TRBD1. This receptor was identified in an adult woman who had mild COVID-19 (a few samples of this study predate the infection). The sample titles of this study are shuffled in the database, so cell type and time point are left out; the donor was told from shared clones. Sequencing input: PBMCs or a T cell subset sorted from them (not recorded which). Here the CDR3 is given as CASRNRGSYGYTF. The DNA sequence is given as TGTGCCAGCAGGAACAGGGGATCCTATGGCTACACCTTC.